This T cell receptor beta chain appears in the sequencing data of a study of blood T cells in healthy people across ages. Study-wide results and limits: Per-million-T-cell TCR beta diversity fell roughly linearly with age.

Together with a sample-barcoded 5' primer, a J-beta primer mix was included in a second PCR lasting about 7 to 12 cycles. TCRdb called the 5' RACE reads again in MiXCR, with one record for every CDR3 protein. Found here are more than 550,000 distinct CDR3 sequences, about 20% of them singletons; the top ten hold 22%. V dropped 4 bases and J dropped 4 bases, with 18 bases sitting between them. The CDR3 length is 16 residues. Germline CDR1 SGHRS, CDR2 YFSETQ. Regarding this clonotype: No antigen is known for it.

The origin of this receptor is a man aged 65-85 years in good health. Sequenced material: blood. The chain has TRBV5-1 and TRBJ1-3; D gene uncertain. The CDR3 region has the DNA TGCGCCAGCAGCCCTTCCGGGCGCTCTGGGGGAAACACCATATATTTT. Its protein is CASSPSGRSGGNTIYF. Variable domain in full (rest from reference TRBV5-1 and TRBJ1-3): KAGVTQTPRYLIKTRGQQVTLSCSPISGHRSVSWYQQTPGQGLQFLFEYFSETQRNKGNFPGRFSGRQFSNSRSEMNVSTLELGDSALYLCASSPSGRSGGNTIYFGEGSWLTVV.